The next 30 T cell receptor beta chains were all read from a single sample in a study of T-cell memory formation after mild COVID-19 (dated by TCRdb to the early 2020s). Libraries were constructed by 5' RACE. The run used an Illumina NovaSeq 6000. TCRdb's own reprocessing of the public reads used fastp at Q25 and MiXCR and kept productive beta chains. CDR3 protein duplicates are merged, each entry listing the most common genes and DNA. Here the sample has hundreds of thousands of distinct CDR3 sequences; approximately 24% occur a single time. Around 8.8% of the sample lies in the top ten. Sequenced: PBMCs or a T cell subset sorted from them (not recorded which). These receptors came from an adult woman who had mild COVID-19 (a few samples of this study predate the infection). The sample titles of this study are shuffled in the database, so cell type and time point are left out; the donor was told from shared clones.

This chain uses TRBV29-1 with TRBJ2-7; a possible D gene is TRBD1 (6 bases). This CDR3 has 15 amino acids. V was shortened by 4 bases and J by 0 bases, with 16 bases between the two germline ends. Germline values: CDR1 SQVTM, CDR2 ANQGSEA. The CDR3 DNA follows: TGCAGCGTTGTGTCTGCTGACAGGCCCTCCTACGAGCAGTACTTC. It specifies CSVVSADRPSYEQYF.

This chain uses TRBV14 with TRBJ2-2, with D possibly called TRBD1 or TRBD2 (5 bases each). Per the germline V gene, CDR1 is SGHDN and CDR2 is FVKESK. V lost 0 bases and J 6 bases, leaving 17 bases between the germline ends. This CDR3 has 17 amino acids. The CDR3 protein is CASSQEGTGLTPGELFF. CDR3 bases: TGTGCCAGCAGCCAAGAGGGGACCGGGTTGACACCCGGGGAGCTGTTTTTT. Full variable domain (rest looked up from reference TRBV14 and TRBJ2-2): EAGVTQFPSHSVIEKGQTVTLRCDPISGHDNLYWYRRVMGKEIKFLLHFVKESKQDESGMPNNRFLAERTGGTYSTLKVQPAELEDSGVYFCASSQEGTGLTPGELFFGEGSRLTVL.

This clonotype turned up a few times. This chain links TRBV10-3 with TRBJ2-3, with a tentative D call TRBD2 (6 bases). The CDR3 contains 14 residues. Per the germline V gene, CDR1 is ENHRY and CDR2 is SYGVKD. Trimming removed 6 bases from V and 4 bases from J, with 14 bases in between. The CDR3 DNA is TGTGCCATCAGACCGGGACTGGGAGCAGATACGCAGTATTTT. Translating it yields CAIRPGLGADTQYF.

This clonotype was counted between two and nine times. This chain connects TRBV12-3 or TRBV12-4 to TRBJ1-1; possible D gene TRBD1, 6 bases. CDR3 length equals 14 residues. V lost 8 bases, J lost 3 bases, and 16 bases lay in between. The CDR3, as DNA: TGTGCCAGCGGGGCGACAGGCGGGTACACTGAAGCTTTCTTT. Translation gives CASGATGGYTEAFF.

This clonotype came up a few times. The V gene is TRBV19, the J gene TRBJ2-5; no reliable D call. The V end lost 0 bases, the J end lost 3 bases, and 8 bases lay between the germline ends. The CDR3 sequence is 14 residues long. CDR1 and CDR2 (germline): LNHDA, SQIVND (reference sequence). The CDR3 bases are TGTGCCAGTAGTATAGAAAACAATGAAGAGACCCAGTACTTC. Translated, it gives CASSIENNEETQYF.

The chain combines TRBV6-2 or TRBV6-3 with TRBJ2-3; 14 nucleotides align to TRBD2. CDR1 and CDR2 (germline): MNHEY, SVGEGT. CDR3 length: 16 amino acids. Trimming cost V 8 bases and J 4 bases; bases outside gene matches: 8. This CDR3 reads CASGLAGGYGPDTQYF. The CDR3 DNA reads TGTGCCAGCGGACTAGCGGGGGGCTATGGGCCAGATACGCAGTATTTT.

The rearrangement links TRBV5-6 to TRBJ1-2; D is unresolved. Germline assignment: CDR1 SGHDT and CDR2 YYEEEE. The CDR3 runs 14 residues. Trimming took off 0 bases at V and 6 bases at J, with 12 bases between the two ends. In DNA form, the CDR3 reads TGTGCCAGCAGCTTGGAGGCTGGCTCGGATGGCTACACCTTC. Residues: CASSLEAGSDGYTF. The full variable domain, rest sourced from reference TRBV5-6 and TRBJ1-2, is DAGVTQSPTHLIKTRGQQVTLRCSPKSGHDTVSWYQQALGQGPQFIFQYYEEEERQRGNFPDRFSGHQFPNYSSELNVNALLLGDSALYLCASSLEAGSDGYTFGSGTRLTVV.

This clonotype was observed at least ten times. DNA for the CDR3: TGTGCCAGCAGTAGCGGGTTCACAGATACGCAGTATTTT. Translating gives CASSSGFTDTQYF. The J gene is TRBJ2-3, the V gene TRBV2, with D possibly matching TRBD2 (6 bases). Germline values: CDR1 SNHLY, CDR2 FYNNEI. The ends were cut back, 5 bases at V and 2 bases at J, with 8 bases in the middle. The CDR3 totals 13 residues. Supplemented by reference TRBV2 and TRBJ2-3, the full variable domain reads EPEVTQTPSHQVTQMGQEVILRCVPISNHLYFYWYRQILGQKVEFLVSFYNNEISEKSEIFDDQFSVERPDGSNFTLKIRSTKLEDSAMYFCASSSGFTDTQYFGPGTRLTVL.

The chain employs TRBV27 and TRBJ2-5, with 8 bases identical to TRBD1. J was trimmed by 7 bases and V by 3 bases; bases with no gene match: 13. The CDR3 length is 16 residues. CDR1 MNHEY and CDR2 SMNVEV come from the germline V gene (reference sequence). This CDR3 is CASSFGVGRGQGTQYF. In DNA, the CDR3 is TGTGCCAGCAGTTTCGGGGTCGGCCGTGGACAGGGGACCCAGTACTTC.

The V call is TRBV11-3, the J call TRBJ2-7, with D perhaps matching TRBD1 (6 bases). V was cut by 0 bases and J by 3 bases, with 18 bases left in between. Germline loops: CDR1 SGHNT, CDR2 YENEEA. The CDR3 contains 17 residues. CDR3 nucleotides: TGTGCCAGCAGCTTAGATCTGTTGGGGGCTGTAGGCTACGAGCAGTACTTC. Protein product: CASSLDLLGAVGYEQYF.

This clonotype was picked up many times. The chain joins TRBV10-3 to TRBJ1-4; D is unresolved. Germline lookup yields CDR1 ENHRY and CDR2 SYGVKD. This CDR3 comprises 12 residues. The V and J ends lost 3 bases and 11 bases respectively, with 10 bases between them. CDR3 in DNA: TGTGCCATCAGTGACCTCGAGGCGAAACTGTTTTTT. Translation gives CAISDLEAKLFF.

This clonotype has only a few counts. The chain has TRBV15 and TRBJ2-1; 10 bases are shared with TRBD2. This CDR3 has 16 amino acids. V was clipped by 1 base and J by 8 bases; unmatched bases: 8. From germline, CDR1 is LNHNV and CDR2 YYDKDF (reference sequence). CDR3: CATSRGSTSGVHEQFF. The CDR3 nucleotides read TGTGCCACCAGCAGAGGATCCACTAGCGGGGTTCATGAGCAGTTCTTC. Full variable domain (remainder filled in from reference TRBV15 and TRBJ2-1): DAMVIQNPRYQVTQFGKPVTLSCSQTLNHNVMYWYQQKSSQAPKLLFHYYDKDFNNEADTPDNFQSRRPNTSFCFLDIRSPGLGDTAMYLCATSRGSTSGVHEQFFGPGTRLTVL.

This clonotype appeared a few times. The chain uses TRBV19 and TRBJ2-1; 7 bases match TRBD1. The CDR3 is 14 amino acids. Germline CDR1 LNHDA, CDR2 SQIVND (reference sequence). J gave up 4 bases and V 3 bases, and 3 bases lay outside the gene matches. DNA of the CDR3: TGTGCCAGTAGTATGTGGACAGGTTACAATGAGCAGTTCTTC. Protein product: CASSMWTGYNEQFF.

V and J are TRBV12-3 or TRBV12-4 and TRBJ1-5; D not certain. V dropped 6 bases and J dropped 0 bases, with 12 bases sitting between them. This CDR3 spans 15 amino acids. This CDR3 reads CASRKEETSNQPQHF. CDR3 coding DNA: TGTGCCAGCAGAAAAGAGGAGACTAGCAATCAGCCCCAGCATTTT.

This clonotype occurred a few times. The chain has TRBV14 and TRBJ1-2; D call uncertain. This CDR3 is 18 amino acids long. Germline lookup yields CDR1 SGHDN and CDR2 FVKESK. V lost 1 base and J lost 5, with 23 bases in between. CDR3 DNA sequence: TGTGCCAGCAGCCAAGTTGGTCGGGCAGGAAAACTTCAATATGGCTACACCTTC. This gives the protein CASSQVGRAGKLQYGYTF.

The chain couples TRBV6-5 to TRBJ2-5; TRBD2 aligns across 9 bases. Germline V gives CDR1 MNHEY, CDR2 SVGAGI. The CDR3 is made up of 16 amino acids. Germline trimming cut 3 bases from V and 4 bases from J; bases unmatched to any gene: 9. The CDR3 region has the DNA TGTGCCAGCAGTTATGAGGCTAGCGGGGAAAGAGAGACCCAGTACTTC. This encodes CASSYEASGERETQYF.

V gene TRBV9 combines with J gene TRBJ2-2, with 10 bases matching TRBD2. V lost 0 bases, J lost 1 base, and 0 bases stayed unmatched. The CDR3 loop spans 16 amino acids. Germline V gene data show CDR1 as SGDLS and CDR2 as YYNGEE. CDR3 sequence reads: CASSVVAGGNTGELFF. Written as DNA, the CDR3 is TGTGCCAGCAGCGTAGTAGCGGGGGGGAACACCGGGGAGCTGTTTTTT.

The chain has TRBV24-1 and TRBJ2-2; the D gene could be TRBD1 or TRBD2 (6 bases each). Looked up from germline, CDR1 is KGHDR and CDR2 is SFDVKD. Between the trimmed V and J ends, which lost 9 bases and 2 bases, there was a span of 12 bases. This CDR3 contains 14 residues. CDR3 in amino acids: CATRPGANTGELFF. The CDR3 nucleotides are TGTGCCACCCGGCCGGGGGCCAACACCGGGGAGCTGTTTTTT.

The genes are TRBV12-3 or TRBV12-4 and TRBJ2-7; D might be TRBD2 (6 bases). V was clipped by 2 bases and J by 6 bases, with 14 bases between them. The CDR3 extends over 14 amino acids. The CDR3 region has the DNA TGTGCCAGCAGTTTACACCGCGGGAAGGGCGAGCAGTACTTC. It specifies CASSLHRGKGEQYF.

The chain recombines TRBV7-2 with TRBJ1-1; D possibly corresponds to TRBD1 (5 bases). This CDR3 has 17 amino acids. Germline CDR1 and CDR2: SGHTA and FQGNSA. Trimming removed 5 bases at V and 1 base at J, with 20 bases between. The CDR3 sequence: CASSPGGVGRRNTEAFF. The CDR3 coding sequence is TGTGCCAGCAGCCCCGGTGGGGTGGGGCGGCGGAACACTGAAGCTTTCTTT.

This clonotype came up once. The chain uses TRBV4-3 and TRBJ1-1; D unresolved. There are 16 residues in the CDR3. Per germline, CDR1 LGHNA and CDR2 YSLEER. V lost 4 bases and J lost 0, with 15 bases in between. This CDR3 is CASSPWPATMNTEAFF. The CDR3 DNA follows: TGCGCCAGCAGCCCTTGGCCGGCTACCATGAACACTGAAGCTTTCTTT.

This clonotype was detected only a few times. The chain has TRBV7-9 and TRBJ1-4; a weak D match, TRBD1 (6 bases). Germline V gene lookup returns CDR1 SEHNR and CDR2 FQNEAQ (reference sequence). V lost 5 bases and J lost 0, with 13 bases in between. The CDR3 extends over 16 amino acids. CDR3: CASSNLGGATNEKLFF. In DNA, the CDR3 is TGTGCCAGCAGCAACCTAGGGGGAGCAACTAATGAAAAACTGTTTTTT.

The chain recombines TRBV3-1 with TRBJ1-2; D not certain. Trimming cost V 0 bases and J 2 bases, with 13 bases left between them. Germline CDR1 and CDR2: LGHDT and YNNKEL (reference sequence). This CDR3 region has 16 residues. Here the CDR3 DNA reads TGTGCCAGCAGCCAAGATATCACAGCCTACAACTATGGCTACACCTTC. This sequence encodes CASSQDITAYNYGYTF.

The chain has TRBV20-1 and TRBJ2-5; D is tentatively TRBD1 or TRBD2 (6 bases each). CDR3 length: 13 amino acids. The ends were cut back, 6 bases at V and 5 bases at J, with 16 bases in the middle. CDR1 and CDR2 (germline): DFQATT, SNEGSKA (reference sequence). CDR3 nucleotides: TGCAGTGCACCGGGGGCAGGGAGCGAGACCCAGTACTTC. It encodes CSAPGAGSETQYF.

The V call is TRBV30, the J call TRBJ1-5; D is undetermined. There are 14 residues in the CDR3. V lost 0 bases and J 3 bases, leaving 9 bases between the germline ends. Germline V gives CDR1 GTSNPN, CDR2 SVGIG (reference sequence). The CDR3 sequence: CAWSVGLDNQPQHF. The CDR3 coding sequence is TGTGCCTGGAGTGTTGGCTTGGACAATCAGCCCCAGCATTTT.

The chain's CDR3 is CAIREEGTYGYTF. CDR3 DNA: TGTGCCATCAGAGAGGAGGGGACCTATGGCTACACCTTC. This chain connects TRBV10-3 to TRBJ1-2; D may be TRBD1 (5 bases). The germline gives CDR1 ENHRY, CDR2 SYGVKD. V was pared by 6 bases and J by 4 bases, with 12 bases between. This CDR3 spans 13 amino acids.

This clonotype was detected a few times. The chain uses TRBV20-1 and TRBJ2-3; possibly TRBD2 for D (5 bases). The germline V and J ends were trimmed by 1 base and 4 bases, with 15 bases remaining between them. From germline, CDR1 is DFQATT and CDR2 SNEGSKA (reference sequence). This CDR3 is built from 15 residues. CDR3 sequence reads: CSARGNRTLPDTQYF. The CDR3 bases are TGCAGTGCTAGAGGGAACCGGACTCTCCCAGATACGCAGTATTTT.

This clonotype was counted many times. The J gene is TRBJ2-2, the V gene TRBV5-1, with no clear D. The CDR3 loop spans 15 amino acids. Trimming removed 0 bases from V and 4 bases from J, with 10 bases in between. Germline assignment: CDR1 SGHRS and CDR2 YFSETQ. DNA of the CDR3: TGCGCCAGCAGCTTGGTAGGACGTGGCACCGGGGAGCTGTTTTTT. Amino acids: CASSLVGRGTGELFF.

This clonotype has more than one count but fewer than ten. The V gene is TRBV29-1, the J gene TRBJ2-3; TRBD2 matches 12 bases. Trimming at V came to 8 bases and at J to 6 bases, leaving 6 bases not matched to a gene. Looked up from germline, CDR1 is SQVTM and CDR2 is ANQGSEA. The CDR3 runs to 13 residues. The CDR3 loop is CSLAGGPGDTQYF. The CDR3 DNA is TGCAGCCTAGCGGGGGGGCCGGGTGATACGCAGTATTTT.

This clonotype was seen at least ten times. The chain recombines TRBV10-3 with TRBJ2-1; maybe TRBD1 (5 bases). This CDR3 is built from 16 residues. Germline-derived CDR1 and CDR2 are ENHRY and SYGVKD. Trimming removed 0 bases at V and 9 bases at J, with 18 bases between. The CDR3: CAISESTRAPQGEQFF. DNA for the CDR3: TGTGCCATCAGTGAGTCGACTCGGGCCCCCCAGGGTGAGCAGTTCTTC.